This T cell receptor (beta chain) was sequenced in a study of T cells in localized non-small cell lung cancer. Study-wide results and limits: Greater T cell density in blood accompanied longer overall survival. Uninvolved adjacent lung had higher T cell clonality than tumor and all other tissues. Across samples, adjacent lung featured a median around 56 of the top 100 tumor clones.

Sequencing used immunoSEQ multiplex PCR; TCRdb keeps in-frame clones, though not all of them. The data show 15,000 to 20,000 clones, 90% seen once. Germline assignment: CDR1 SQVTM and CDR2 ANQGSEA. The CDR3 spans 15 residues. Trimming at V came to 5 bases and at J to 2 bases, leaving 4 bases not matched to a gene. On this clone itself: Antigen unknown.

This material consisted of peripheral blood mononuclear cells, taken before any cancer treatment. The sequence came from a woman aged 40 to 75 with stage III lung adenocarcinoma. The chain recombines TRBV29-1 with TRBJ2-3, with 13 bases identical to TRBD2. The CDR3: CSVPGLAGTTDTQYF. The CDR3 DNA is TGCAGCGTTCCGGGACTAGCGGGAACCACAGATACGCAGTATTTT.